Included here is one T cell receptor (beta chain) sequence, with context. This receptor's antigen is unknown. There are no base qualities to consult, and no much larger clone falls within one base. These data belong to a study of blood T cell repertoires in COVID-19 (TCRdb year 2020). As for the study more broadly: Samples covering the acute and convalescent phases of COVID-19 were provided by collaborators in the United States, Italy and Spain. The repertoires were made available in a free public database intended to serve as a resource for research on the immune response to SARS-CoV-2. The dataset comprised deeply sampled blood TCRbeta repertoires from subjects exposed to, actively infected with, or recovered from COVID-19. The samples were drawn from two sources: the first 160 participants of the ongoing ImmuneRACE study, and fewer than 1,500 subjects contributed by 6 global collaborators. The prospective study material was composed of cDNA or gDNA derived from T cells, B-cell-depleted T cells, or PBMCs. Where available, HLA class I and class II types were obtained from metadata supplied by the sample provider rather than from assay-based typing. A de-identified subject ID, COVID-19 status, age in years and sex were almost always included in the sample metadata.

Collaborating institutions collected whole blood in K2EDTA tubes following their own protocols. Collaborator samples were shipped for TCRbeta analysis as frozen whole blood, isolated PBMCs, or DNA extracted from either sample type. Trimming costs V 2 bases and J 3 bases, and their ends lie 10 bases apart. In the germline V gene (reference sequence), CDR1 corresponds to SEHNR and CDR2 to FQNEAQ. The CDR3 starts with the cysteine, ends with the phenylalanine, and has 15 residues. Left in the record is the CDR3 DNA by itself, 45 bases read in frame from the first base. Broader findings and caveats from the paper: The amount of clinical and demographic metadata varied by source and participant and was provided uncurated.

TCRbeta CDR3 regions were amplified from genomic DNA using the immunoSEQ Assay, a bias-controlled multiplex PCR. The published analysis was carried out like this. The number of nucleated cells in each sample was estimated by amplification of reference gene primers within the assay. Sequence reads were collapsed and filtered to measure the absolute abundance of every unique TCRbeta CDR3 rearrangement. For each sample, productive Simpson clonality was calculated as the square root of Simpson's diversity index across productive rearrangements. Imported from immuneACCESS, the table was reduced by TCRdb to in-frame sequences with V and J called. These copies leave out some clones; in studies compared against another copy, an unresolved V gene accounts for under half, and the cause of the remainder is not known. The V and J calls and clone size come from that table; D and trimming were worked out from the DNA. This sample comprises around 42,000 clones, about 80% of them detected only once. Clones ranked in the top ten supply roughly 40% of the sample.

The chain employs TRBV7-9 and TRBJ1-4, with a tentative D gene TRBD1 over 6 matching bases. This TCR was recovered from a woman older than 75 with acute or convalescent COVID-19. The sequencing input was peripheral blood. The sequence in DNA is TGTGCCAGCAGCTTATCTGGACAGTCTAATGAAAAACTGTTTTTT. This codes for CASSLSGQSNEKLFF. Full variable domain (CDR3 extended with the reference TRBV7-9 and TRBJ1-4 proteins): DTGVSQNPRHKITKRGQNVTFRCDPISEHNRLYWYRQTLGQGPEFLTYFQNEAQLEKSRLLSDRFSAERPKGSFSTLEIQRTEQGDSAMYLCASSLSGQSNEKLFFGSGTQLSVL.